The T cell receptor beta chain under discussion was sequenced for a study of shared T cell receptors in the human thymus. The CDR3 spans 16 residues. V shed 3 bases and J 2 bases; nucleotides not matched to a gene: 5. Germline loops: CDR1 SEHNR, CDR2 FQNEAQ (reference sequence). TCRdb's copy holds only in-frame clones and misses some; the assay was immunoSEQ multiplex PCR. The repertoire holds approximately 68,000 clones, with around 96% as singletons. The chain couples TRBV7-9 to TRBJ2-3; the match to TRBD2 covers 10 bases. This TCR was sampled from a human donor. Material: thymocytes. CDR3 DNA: TGTGCCAGCAGCTTCCTACTAGCGGGGTCCACAGATACGCAGTATTTT. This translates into CASSFLLAGSTDTQYF.